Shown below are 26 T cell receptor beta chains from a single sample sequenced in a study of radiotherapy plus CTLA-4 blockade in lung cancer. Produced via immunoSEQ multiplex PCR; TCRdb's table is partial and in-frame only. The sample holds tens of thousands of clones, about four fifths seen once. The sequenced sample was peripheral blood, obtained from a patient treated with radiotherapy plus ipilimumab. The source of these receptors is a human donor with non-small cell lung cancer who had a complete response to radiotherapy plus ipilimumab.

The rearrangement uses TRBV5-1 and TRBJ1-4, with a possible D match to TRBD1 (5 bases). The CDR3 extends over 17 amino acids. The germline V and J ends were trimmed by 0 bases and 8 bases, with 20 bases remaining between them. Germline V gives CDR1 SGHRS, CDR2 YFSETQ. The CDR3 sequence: CASSLASYGSRGEKLFF. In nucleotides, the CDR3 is TGCGCCAGCAGCTTGGCGTCGTACGGCTCACGGGGGGAAAAACTGTTTTTT. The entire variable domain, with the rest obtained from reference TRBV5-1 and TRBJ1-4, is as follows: KAGVTQTPRYLIKTRGQQVTLSCSPISGHRSVSWYQQTPGQGLQFLFEYFSETQRNKGNFPGRFSGRQFSNSRSEMNVSTLELGDSALYLCASSLASYGSRGEKLFFGSGTQLSVL.

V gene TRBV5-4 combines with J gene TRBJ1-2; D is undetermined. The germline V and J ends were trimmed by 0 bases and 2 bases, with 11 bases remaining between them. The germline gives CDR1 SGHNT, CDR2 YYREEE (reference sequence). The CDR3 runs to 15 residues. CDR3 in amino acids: CASSLGAVSNYGYTF. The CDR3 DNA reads TGTGCCAGCAGCTTGGGGGCAGTTTCCAACTATGGCTACACCTTC.

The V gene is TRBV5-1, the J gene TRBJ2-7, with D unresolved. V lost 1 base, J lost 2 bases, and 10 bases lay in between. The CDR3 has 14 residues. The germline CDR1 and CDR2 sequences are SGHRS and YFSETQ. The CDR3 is CASSLINRPYEQYF. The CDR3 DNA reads TGCGCCAGCAGCTTGATAAACAGACCCTACGAGCAGTACTTC. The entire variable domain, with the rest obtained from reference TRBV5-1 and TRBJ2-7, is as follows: KAGVTQTPRYLIKTRGQQVTLSCSPISGHRSVSWYQQTPGQGLQFLFEYFSETQRNKGNFPGRFSGRQFSNSRSEMNVSTLELGDSALYLCASSLINRPYEQYFGPGTRLTVT.

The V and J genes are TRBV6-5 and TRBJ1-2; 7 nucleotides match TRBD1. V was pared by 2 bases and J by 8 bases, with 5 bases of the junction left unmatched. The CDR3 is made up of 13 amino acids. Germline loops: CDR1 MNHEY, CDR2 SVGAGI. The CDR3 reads CASSYNQGGGYTF. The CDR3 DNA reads TGTGCCAGCAGTTACAACCAGGGGGGCGGCTACACCTTC.

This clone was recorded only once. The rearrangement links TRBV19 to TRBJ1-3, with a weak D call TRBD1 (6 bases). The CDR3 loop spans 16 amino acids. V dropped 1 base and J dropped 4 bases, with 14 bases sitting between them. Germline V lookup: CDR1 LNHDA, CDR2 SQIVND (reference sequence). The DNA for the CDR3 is TGTGCCAGTAGTATAGTCTCTACAGGGAGCGGAAACACCATATATTTT. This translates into CASSIVSTGSGNTIYF.

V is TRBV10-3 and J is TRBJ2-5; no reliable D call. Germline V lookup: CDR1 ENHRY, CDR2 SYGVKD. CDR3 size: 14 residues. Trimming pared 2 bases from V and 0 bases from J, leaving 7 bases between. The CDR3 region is CAISEPLNQETQYF. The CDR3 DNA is TGTGCCATCAGTGAGCCCCTTAACCAAGAGACCCAGTACTTC.

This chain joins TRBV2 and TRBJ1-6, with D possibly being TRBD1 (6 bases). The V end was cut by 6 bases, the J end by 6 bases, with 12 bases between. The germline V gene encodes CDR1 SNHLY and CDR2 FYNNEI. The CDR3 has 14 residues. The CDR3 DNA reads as TGTGCCAGCAGAGGGCAGGGGCCTAATTCACCCCTCCACTTT. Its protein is CASRGQGPNSPLHF.

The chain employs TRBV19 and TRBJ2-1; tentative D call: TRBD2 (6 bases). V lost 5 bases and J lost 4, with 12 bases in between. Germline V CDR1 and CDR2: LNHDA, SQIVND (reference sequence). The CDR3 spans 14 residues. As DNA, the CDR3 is TGTGCCAGTAGTCCATGGGGGGATTACAATGAGCAGTTCTTC. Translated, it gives CASSPWGDYNEQFF.

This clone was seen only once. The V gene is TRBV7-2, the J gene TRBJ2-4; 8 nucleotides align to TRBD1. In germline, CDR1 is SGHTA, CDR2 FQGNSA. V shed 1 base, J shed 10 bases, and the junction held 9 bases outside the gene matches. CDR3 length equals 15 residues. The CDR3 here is CASSLDSGQGKIQYF. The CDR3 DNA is TGTGCCAGCAGCTTAGATAGCGGACAGGGCAAAATTCAGTACTTC.

The DNA of the CDR3 is TGTGCCAGCAGCTCGCGGGGCGAGAATTATAATTCACCCCTCCACTTT. Its protein product is CASSSRGENYNSPLHF. This chain links TRBV11-2 with TRBJ1-6, with D maybe TRBD1 (5 bases). The V gene lost 4 bases and the J gene lost 4 bases, with 14 bases spanning the gap. Germline CDR1 reads SGHAT; CDR2 reads FQNNGV. This CDR3 is 16 amino acids long.

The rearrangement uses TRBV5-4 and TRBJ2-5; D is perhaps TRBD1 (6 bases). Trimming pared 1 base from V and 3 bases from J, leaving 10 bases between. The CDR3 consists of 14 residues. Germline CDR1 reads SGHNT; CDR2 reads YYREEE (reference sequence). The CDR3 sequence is CASSLPAGEETQYF. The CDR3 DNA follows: TGTGCCAGCAGCTTGCCCGCAGGGGAAGAGACCCAGTACTTC.

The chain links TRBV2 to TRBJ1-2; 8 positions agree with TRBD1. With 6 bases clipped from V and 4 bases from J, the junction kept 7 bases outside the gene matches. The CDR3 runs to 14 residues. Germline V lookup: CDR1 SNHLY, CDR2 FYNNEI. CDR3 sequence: CASRADRAIYGYTF. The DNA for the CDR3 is TGTGCCAGCAGAGCGGACAGGGCGATCTATGGCTACACCTTC. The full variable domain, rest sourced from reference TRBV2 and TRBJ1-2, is EPEVTQTPSHQVTQMGQEVILRCVPISNHLYFYWYRQILGQKVEFLVSFYNNEISEKSEIFDDQFSVERPDGSNFTLKIRSTKLEDSAMYFCASRADRAIYGYTFGSGTRLTVV.

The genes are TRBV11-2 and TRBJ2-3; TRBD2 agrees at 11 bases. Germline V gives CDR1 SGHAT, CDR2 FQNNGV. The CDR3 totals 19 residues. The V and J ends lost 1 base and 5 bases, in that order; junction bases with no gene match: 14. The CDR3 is CASSLGPLLAGGPEDTQYF. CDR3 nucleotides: TGTGCCAGCAGCTTAGGGCCCCTCTTAGCGGGGGGGCCTGAAGATACGCAGTATTTT.

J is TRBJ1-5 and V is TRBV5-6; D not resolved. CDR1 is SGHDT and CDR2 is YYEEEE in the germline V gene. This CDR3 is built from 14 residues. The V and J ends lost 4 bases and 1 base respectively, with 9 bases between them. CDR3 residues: CASSVTGSNQPQHF. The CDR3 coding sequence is TGTGCCAGCAGCGTTACCGGGAGCAATCAGCCCCAGCATTTT.

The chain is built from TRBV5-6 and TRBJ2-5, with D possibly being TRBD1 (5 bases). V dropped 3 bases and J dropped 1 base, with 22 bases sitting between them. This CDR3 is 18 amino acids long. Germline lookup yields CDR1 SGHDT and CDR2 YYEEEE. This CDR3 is CASSSPLQVGVVQETQYF. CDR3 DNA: TGTGCCAGCAGCTCCCCCCTCCAAGTAGGGGTTGTCCAAGAGACCCAGTACTTC.

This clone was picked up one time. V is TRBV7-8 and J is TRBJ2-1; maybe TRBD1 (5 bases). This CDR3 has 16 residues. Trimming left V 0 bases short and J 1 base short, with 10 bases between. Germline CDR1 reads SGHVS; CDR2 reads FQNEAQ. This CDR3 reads CASSLAPGLSYNEQFF. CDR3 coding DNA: TGTGCCAGCAGCTTAGCTCCAGGGCTTTCCTACAATGAGCAGTTCTTC.

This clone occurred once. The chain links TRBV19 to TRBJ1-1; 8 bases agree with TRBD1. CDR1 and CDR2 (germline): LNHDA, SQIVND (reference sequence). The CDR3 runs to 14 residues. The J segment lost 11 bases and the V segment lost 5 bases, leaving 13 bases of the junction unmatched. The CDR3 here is CASSAGGTGLTAFF. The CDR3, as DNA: TGTGCCAGTAGTGCGGGGGGGACAGGCCTGACGGCTTTCTTT.

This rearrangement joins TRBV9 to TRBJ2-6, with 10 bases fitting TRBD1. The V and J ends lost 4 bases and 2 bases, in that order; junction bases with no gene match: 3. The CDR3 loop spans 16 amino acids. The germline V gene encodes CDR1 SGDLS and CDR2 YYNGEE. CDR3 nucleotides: TGTGCCAGCAGCCTGACAGGGGGCGCTGGGGCCAACGTCCTGACTTTC. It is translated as CASSLTGGAGANVLTF.

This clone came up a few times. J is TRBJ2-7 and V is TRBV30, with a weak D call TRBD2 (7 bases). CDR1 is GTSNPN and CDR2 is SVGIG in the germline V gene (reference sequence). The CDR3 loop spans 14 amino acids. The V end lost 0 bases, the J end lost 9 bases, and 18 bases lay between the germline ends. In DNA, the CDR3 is TGTGCCTGGAGTGTCGAGAGGCGGGGGCTAGGGCAGTACTTC. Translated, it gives CAWSVERRGLGQYF.

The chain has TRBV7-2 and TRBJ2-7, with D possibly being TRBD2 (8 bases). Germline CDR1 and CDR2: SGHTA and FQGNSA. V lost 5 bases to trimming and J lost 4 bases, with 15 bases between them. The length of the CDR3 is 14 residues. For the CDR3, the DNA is TGTGCCAGCAGCCTTAGCGGGGACAGATACGAGCAGTACTTC. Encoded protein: CASSLSGDRYEQYF.

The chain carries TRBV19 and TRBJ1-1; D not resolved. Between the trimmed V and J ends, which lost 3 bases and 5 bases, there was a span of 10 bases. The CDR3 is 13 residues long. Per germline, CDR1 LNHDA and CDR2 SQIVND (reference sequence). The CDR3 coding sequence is TGTGCCAGTAGTATGAAGGGAGGGACTGAAGCTTTCTTT. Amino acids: CASSMKGGTEAFF.

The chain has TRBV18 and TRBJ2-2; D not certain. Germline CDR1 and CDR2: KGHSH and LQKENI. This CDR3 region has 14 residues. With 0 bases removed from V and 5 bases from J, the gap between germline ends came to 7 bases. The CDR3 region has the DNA TGTGCCAGCTCACCACCTGGCAGGACCGGGGAGCTGTTTTTT. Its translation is CASSPPGRTGELFF.

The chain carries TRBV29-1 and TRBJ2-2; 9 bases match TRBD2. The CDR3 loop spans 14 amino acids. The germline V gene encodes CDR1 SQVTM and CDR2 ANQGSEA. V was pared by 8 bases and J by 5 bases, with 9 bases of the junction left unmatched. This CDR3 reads CSFMAGGRTGELFF. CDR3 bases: TGCAGCTTCATGGCGGGAGGGCGGACCGGGGAGCTGTTTTTT.

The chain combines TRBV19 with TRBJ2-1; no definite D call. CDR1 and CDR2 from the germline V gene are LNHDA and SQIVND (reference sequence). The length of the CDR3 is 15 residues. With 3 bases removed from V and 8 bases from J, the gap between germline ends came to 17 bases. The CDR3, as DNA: TGTGCCAGTAGTATCCTACCCGGGTCTCGGGATGAGCAGTTCTTC. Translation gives CASSILPGSRDEQFF. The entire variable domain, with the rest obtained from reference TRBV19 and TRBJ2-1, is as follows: DGGITQSPKYLFRKEGQNVTLSCEQNLNHDAMYWYRQDPGQGLRLIYYSQIVNDFQKGDIAEGYSVSREKKESFPLTVTSAQKNPTAFYLCASSILPGSRDEQFFGPGTRLTVL.

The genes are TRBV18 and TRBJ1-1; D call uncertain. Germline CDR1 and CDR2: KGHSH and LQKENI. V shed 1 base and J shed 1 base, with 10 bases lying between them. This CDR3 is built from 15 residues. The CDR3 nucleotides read TGTGCCAGCTCACCACTACCAGGATGGAACACTGAAGCTTTCTTT. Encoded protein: CASSPLPGWNTEAFF.

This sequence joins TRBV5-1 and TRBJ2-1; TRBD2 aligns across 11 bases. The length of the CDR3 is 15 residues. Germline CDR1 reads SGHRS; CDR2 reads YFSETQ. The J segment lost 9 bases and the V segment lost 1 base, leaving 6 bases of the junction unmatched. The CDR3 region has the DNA TGCGCCAGCAGCTTGAGTAGCGGGAGGGCCGGTGAGCAGTTCTTC. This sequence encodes CASSLSSGRAGEQFF.